This TCR beta chain was sequenced for a study of blood T cells in healthy people across ages. Between the trimmed V and J ends, which lost 9 bases and 1 base, there was a span of 18 bases. The germline CDR1 and CDR2 sequences are MNHNS and SASEGT. The CDR3 sequence is 15 residues long. At least 6 micrograms of total RNA were extracted per sample. A J-beta primer mix and a sample-barcoded 5' primer were used in a second PCR of roughly 6 to 11 cycles. TCRdb re-called the 5' RACE reads with MiXCR, one entry per CDR3 protein. The data contain over 500,000 distinct CDR3 sequences, over 25% of them seen just once; the ten biggest clones take up 3% to 4%. These same records also appear under a second study, on T cells of mothers and their children. That paper states: Slightly higher but non-significant overlap marked related mother-child pairs versus unrelated pairs.

The chain recombines TRBV6-1 with TRBJ1-1; D not resolved. Sequenced material: blood. This receptor was identified in a boy aged 2 to 10 in good health. The CDR3 DNA is TGTGCCAGTACCCTCCCAGGACGGAGGAACACTGAAGCTTTCTTT. Its translation: CASTLPGRRNTEAFF.